This T cell receptor (beta chain) is drawn from a study of blood T cells in healthy people across ages. Notes on the study in general: Whereas aged donors had fewer naive CD4+ cells, long-lived donors had more of them and higher diversity.

The V segment lost 6 bases and the J segment 3 bases; nucleotides outside the gene matches: 10. Germline CDR1 and CDR2: DFQATT and SNEGSKA (reference sequence). This CDR3 region has 15 residues. A second PCR of 7 to 11 cycles used a sample-barcoded 5' primer and a J-beta primer mix. One entry per CDR3 protein results from TCRdb running MiXCR on the 5' RACE reads. The sample lists 550,000 to 650,000 distinct CDR3 sequences; 25% to 30% were seen once. This clonotype occurred many times. Its antigen is as yet unknown. The chain has TRBV20-1 and TRBJ2-1, with TRBD2 matching over 8 bases. Sequencing input: blood. This TCR was recovered from a woman older than 75 in good health. The CDR3 DNA is TGCAGTGCAGAGGGAGCGGGGGTCAACTACAATGAGCAGTTCTTC. Translating it yields CSAEGAGVNYNEQFF.